The 13 T cell receptor beta chains presented below share a single source sample, sequenced in a study of glioma-infiltrating T cells after dendritic cell vaccination. TCRdb's copy holds only in-frame clones and misses some; the assay was immunoSEQ multiplex PCR. Altogether tens of thousands of clones are present, roughly nine tenths being singletons, with the ten largest covering around 2.2%. Source: blood, taken before dendritic cell vaccination. The receptors derive from a human donor with glioblastoma.

There are a few counts of this clone. V usage is TRBV5-1 and J usage is TRBJ1-1; D may be TRBD1 (6 bases). The germline CDR1 and CDR2 sequences are SGHRS and YFSETQ. The CDR3 extends over 15 amino acids. Trimming removed 5 bases from V and 4 bases from J, with 18 bases in between. The CDR3 DNA sequence: TGCGCCAGCAGTGCGGGGGGCGCGGTCGGCACTGAAGCTTTCTTT. Protein product: CASSAGGAVGTEAFF.

The chain joins TRBV6-5 to TRBJ1-4, with TRBD1 matching over 7 bases. CDR1 is MNHEY and CDR2 is SVGAGI in the germline V gene. With 6 bases clipped from V and 0 bases from J, the junction kept 4 bases outside the gene matches. This CDR3 comprises 15 residues. The CDR3 sequence: CASRTTGATNEKLFF. The CDR3 DNA sequence: TGTGCCAGCAGAACTACAGGGGCAACTAATGAAAAACTGTTTTTT.

Only a few counts were recorded for this clone. The genes are TRBV9 and TRBJ1-6; TRBD1 is a possible D gene (6 bases). V lost 4 bases, J lost 9 bases, and 14 bases lay in between. The CDR3 consists of 14 residues. CDR1 is SGDLS and CDR2 is YYNGEE in the germline V gene. The CDR3, as DNA: TGTGCCAGCAGCTTACAGGGTTCCAGTTCACCCCTCCACTTT. It is translated as CASSLQGSSSPLHF. The full variable domain, in which reference TRBV9 and TRBJ1-6 provide the parts outside the CDR3, is DSGVTQTPKHLITATGQRVTLRCSPRSGDLSVYWYQQSLDQGLQFLIQYYNGEERAKGNILERFSAQQFPDLHSELNLSSLELGDSALYFCASSLQGSSSPLHFGNGTRLTVT.

The V and J genes are TRBV6-6 and TRBJ2-7, with D tentatively TRBD2 (6 bases). Deletions cut 5 bases from V and 7 bases from J, with 12 bases between. Germline lookup yields CDR1 MNHNY and CDR2 SVGAGI (reference sequence). The length of the CDR3 is 12 residues. The CDR3 DNA reads TGTGCCAGCAGTGCGGCGGGGCGGGAGCAGTACTTC. Its protein product is CASSAAGREQYF.

V and J are TRBV30 and TRBJ2-5; 10 bases agree with TRBD2. The J call is uncertain, as TRBJ2-7 better fits the DNA end. The CDR3 extends over 13 amino acids. CDR1 and CDR2 (germline): GTSNPN, SVGIG (reference sequence). CDR3 region: CAWRLAGTYEQYF. The DNA for the CDR3 is TGTGCCTGGAGACTAGCGGGGACTTACGAGCAGTACTTC.

V usage is TRBV5-6 and J usage is TRBJ2-5; tentatively, D is TRBD2 (5 bases). With 0 bases removed from V and 1 base from J, the gap between germline ends came to 13 bases. The V gene's germline CDR1 is SGHDT and CDR2 YYEEEE. The CDR3 is 16 residues long. The CDR3 loop reads CASSLGSGVAQETQYF. In nucleotides, the CDR3 is TGTGCCAGCAGCTTGGGGTCCGGGGTAGCCCAAGAGACCCAGTACTTC.

In this sample, this clone turned up a few times. The V gene is TRBV7-2, the J gene TRBJ2-1; TRBD2 matches 10 bases. The trim removed 5 bases at V and 2 bases at J, leaving 6 bases unmatched. Looked up from germline, CDR1 is SGHTA and CDR2 is FQGNSA. The CDR3 covers 16 residues. As DNA, the CDR3 is TGTGCCAGCAGCCCCAGCGGGGGGGCCGCCTACAATGAGCAGTTCTTC. This encodes CASSPSGGAAYNEQFF.

The sample holds one count of this clone. This chain uses TRBV6-1 with TRBJ2-5, with D possibly matching TRBD1 (5 bases). Germline V gene sequence: CDR1 MNHNS, CDR2 SASEGT. The length of the CDR3 is 13 residues. V lost 2 bases and J 8 bases, leaving 12 bases between the germline ends. This CDR3 reads CASSELAQGTQYF. The CDR3 nucleotides read TGTGCCAGCAGTGAATTGGCCCAGGGAACCCAGTACTTC.

The sample holds one count of this clone. The rearrangement joins TRBV29-1 to TRBJ1-5, with no clear D. There are 13 residues in the CDR3. In germline, CDR1 is SQVTM, CDR2 ANQGSEA. V was pared by 5 bases and J by 0 bases, with 8 bases between. CDR3 bases: TGCAGCGTTCAGGTAAATAGCAATCAGCCCCAGCATTTT. This sequence encodes CSVQVNSNQPQHF. Complete variable domain (other parts from reference TRBV29-1 and TRBJ1-5): SAVISQKPSRDICQRGTSLTIQCQVDSQVTMMFWYRQQPGQSLTLIATANQGSEATYESGFVIDKFPISRPNLTFSTLTVSNMSPEDSSIYLCSVQVNSNQPQHFGDGTRLSIL.

The sample holds one count of this clone. This sequence joins TRBV27 and TRBJ2-2, with 8 bases fitting TRBD2. The CDR3 has 13 residues. V shed 6 bases and J 6 bases; nucleotides not matched to a gene: 3. The germline V gene encodes CDR1 MNHEY and CDR2 SMNVEV (reference sequence). As DNA, the CDR3 is TGTGCCAGCAGCCGGGAGGGGGCCGGGGAGCTGTTTTTT. This gives the protein CASSREGAGELFF.

A word on this clone: In the same sample, other DNA sequences code for this CDR3. Written as DNA, the CDR3 is TGTGCCAGCAGCTTAGGGGACAGGGATACAGATACGCAGTATTTT. It translates to CASSLGDRDTDTQYF. The gene calls are TRBV7-9 and TRBJ2-3, with 9 nucleotides matching TRBD1. The CDR3 spans 15 residues. The V gene end was trimmed by 1 base and the J gene end by 3 bases; junction bases not matched to a gene: 2. The V gene's germline CDR1 is SEHNR and CDR2 FQNEAQ (reference sequence).

The CDR3 DNA reads as TGTGCCATCTTTAGCGGGGGCCACTCCTACGAGCAGTACTTC. Residues: CAIFSGGHSYEQYF. This rearrangement joins TRBV2 to TRBJ2-7, with 9 bases aligning to TRBD2. The CDR3 consists of 14 residues. Per the germline V gene, CDR1 is SNHLY and CDR2 is FYNNEI. Losses at the gene ends were 10 bases for V and 0 bases for J; bases not matched to a gene: 7.

The chain combines TRBV6-5 with TRBJ2-7, with TRBD1 identical over 8 bases. Germline V lookup: CDR1 MNHEY, CDR2 SVGAGI. The CDR3 sequence is 14 residues long. Trimming removed 4 bases from V and 7 bases from J; junction bases left unmatched: 9. Here the CDR3 reads CASSSGQGWDEQYF. The CDR3 coding sequence is TGTGCCAGCAGTTCAGGACAGGGCTGGGATGAGCAGTACTTC.